A single sample is the source of the 6 T cell receptor beta chains below, sequenced in a study of regulatory T cells in long-lasting Graves disease. The sample's time point: newly diagnosed GD, antithyroid drugs for less than 3 months. TCR sequences were obtained from RNA taken from PBMCs. Sequencing libraries for TCR beta were prepared with iRepertoire HTBI primers and Arm-PCR of CDR3 regions. TCRdb used MiXCR to reprocess the multiplex PCR reads, holding one entry per CDR3 protein. This repertoire shows 500,000 to 700,000 distinct CDR3 sequences, 16% found once; its top ten account for about 20%. These same data were also listed under a study on T cells in Graves' hyperthyroidism and ophthalmopathy.

Sequenced material: peripheral blood mononuclear cells (PBMCs), taken at new diagnosis, from a patient treated with antithyroid drugs. The source is a woman aged 25 to 39 with Graves disease.

This clonotype was observed at least ten times. This chain connects TRBV29-1 to TRBJ2-3; 7 bases are a match to TRBD2. V was pared by 4 bases and J by 4 bases, with 11 bases of the junction left unmatched. Germline V lookup: CDR1 SQVTM, CDR2 ANQGSEA. The length of the CDR3 is 15 residues. The CDR3 DNA follows: TGCAGCGTTGCCGAACTCGGACTAGGACCAGATACGCAGTATTTT. Protein: CSVAELGLGPDTQYF.

The chain combines TRBV5-6 with TRBJ1-2; D not resolved. Trimming took off 2 bases at V and 4 bases at J, with 21 bases between the two ends. The CDR3 is made up of 17 amino acids. Germline CDR1 SGHDT, CDR2 YYEEEE. CDR3 sequence: CASSFGAGYGVGYGYTF. In nucleotides, the CDR3 is TGTGCCAGCAGCTTCGGCGCTGGGTATGGAGTGGGCTATGGCTACACCTTC.

J is TRBJ2-3 and V is TRBV5-1; D is ambiguous. CDR1 is SGHRS and CDR2 is YFSETQ in the germline V gene. The CDR3 length is 13 residues. V lost 2 bases and J lost 4, with 8 bases in between. The CDR3 region is CASSFFSADTQYF. CDR3 nucleotide sequence: TGCGCCAGCAGCTTTTTTAGTGCAGATACGCAGTATTTT.

The CDR3 nucleotides read TGTGCCAGTAGCCCGGACAGGAGGAACACTGAAGCTTTCTTT. Encoded protein: CASSPDRRNTEAFF. The chain links TRBV19 to TRBJ1-1; the match to TRBD1 covers 7 bases. This CDR3 comprises 14 residues. The germline gives CDR1 LNHDA, CDR2 SQIVND (reference sequence). The trim removed 6 bases at V and 1 base at J, leaving 5 bases unmatched.

This clonotype appeared many times. The chain joins TRBV29-1 to TRBJ1-1; D unclear. CDR3 length equals 12 residues. The germline V gene encodes CDR1 SQVTM and CDR2 ANQGSEA. Trimming pared 4 bases from V and 3 bases from J, leaving 9 bases between. CDR3 protein: CSVVEGHTEAFF. DNA for the CDR3: TGCAGCGTTGTCGAGGGCCACACTGAAGCTTTCTTT. The whole variable domain, remainder taken from reference TRBV29-1 and TRBJ1-1, is SAVISQKPSRDICQRGTSLTIQCQVDSQVTMMFWYRQQPGQSLTLIATANQGSEATYESGFVIDKFPISRPNLTFSTLTVSNMSPEDSSIYLCSVVEGHTEAFFGQGTRLTVV.

Many counts were recorded for this clonotype. The genes are TRBV7-8 and TRBJ1-1; D possibly corresponds to TRBD1 (6 bases). V shed 5 bases and J shed 6 bases, with 13 bases lying between them. The CDR3 spans 13 residues. The germline V gene has CDR1 SGHVS and CDR2 FQNEAQ. CDR3 residues: CASSLGQSSEAFF. CDR3 nucleotide sequence: TGTGCCAGCAGCCTTGGACAGAGCTCTGAAGCTTTCTTT.